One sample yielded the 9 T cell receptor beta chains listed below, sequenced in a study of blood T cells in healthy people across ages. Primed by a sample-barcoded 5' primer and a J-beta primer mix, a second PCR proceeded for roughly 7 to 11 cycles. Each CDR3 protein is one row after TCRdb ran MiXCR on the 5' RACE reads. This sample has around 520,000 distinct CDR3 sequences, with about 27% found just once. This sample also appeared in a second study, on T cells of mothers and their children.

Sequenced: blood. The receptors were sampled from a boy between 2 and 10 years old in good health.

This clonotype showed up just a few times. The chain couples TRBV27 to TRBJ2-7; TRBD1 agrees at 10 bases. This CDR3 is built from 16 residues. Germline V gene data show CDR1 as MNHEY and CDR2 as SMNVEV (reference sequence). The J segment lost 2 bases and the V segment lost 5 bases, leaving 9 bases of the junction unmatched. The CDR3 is CASSLLGGQGTYEQYF. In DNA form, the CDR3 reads TGTGCCAGCAGTCTCTTAGGGGGACAGGGGACCTACGAGCAGTACTTC.

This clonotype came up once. Written as DNA, the CDR3 is TGTGCCAGCATCGACGGGCTACGCCTTAACACCGGGGAGCTGTTTTTT. Encoded protein: CASIDGLRLNTGELFF. The chain employs TRBV12-3 or TRBV12-4 and TRBJ2-2; D remains unclear. The CDR3 sequence is 16 residues long. Deletions cut 7 bases from V and 2 bases from J, with 17 bases between.

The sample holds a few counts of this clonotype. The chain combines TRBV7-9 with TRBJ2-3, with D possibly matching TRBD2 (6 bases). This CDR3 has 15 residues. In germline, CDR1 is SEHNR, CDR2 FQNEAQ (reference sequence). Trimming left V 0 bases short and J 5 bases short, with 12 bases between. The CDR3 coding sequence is TGTGCCAGCAGCTTAGCCCAATGGCGGGGAGATACGCAGTATTTT. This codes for CASSLAQWRGDTQYF.

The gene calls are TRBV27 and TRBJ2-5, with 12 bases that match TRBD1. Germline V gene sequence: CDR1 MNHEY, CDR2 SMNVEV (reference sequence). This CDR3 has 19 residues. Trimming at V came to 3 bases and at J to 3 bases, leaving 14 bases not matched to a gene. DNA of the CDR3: TGTGCCAGCAGTTTCACCCGGGACAGGGGGCCTGTTCCAAAAGAGACCCAGTACTTC. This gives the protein CASSFTRDRGPVPKETQYF.

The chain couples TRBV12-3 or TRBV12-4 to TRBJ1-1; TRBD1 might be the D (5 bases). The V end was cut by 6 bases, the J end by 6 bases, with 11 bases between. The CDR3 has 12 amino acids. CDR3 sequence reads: CASRLGGAEAFF. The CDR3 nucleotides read TGTGCCAGCAGACTGGGGGGAGCTGAAGCTTTCTTT.

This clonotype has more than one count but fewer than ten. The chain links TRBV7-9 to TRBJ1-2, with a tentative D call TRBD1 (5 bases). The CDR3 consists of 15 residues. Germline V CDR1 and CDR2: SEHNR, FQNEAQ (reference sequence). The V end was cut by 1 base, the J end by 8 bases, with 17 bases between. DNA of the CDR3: TGTGCCAGCAGCTTAGGGCCGGGACCCGCTTGGGGCTACACCTTC. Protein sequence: CASSLGPGPAWGYTF.

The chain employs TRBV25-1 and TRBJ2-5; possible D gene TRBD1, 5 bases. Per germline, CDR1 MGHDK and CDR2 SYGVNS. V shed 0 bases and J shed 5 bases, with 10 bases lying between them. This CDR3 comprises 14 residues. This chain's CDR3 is CASSEYRGSETQYF. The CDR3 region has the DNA TGTGCCAGCAGTGAATATAGGGGCTCGGAGACCCAGTACTTC.

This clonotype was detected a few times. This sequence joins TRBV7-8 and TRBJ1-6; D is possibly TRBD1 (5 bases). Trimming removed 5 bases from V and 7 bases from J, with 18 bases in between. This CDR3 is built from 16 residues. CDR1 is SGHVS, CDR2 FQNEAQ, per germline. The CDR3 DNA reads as TGTGCCAGCAGCCCCAGGGTTGGTGCCGTCAATTCACCCCTCCACTTT. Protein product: CASSPRVGAVNSPLHF.

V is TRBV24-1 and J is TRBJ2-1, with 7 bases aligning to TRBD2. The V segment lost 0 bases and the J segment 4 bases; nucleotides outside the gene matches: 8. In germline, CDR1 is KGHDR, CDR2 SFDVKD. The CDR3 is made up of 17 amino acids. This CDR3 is CATSDLMVSGYYNEQFF. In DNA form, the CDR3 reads TGTGCCACCAGTGATTTGATGGTTAGCGGGTATTACAATGAGCAGTTCTTC.